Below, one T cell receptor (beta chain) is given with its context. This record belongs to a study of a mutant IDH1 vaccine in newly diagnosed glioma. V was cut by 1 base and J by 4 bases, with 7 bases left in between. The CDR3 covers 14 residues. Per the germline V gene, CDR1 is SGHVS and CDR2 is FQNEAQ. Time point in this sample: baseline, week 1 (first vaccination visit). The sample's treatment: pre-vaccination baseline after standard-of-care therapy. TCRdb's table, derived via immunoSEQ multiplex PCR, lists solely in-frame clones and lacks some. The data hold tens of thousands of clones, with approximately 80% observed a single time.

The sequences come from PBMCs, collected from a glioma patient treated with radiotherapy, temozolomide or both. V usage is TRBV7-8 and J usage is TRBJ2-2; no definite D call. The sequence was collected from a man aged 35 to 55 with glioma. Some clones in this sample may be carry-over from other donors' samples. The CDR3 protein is CASSLGTTTGELFF. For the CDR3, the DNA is TGTGCCAGCAGCTTAGGGACGACCACCGGGGAGCTGTTTTTT.